These 28 T cell receptor beta chains originate from one sample sequenced in a study of a mutant IDH1 vaccine in newly diagnosed glioma. Here immunoSEQ multiplex PCR was the method, and the copy in TCRdb shows in-frame clones only, minus some. The table includes about 53,000 clones, around 80% detected once. The sample's time point: week 23, last vaccination. Doses comprised 300 ug of mutant IDH1 20-mer peptide each, plus topical imiquimod. The antigens these receptors bind are not known. The starting material was PBMCs, obtained from a glioma patient whose treatment included an IDH1 peptide vaccine. All receptors derive from a middle-aged woman with glioma. Some clones in this sample may be carry-over from other donors' samples.

This clone showed up just a few times. The chain carries TRBV29-1 and TRBJ1-1, with a tentative D call TRBD1 (5 bases). V was cut by 6 bases and J by 4 bases, with 12 bases left in between. CDR1 and CDR2 from the germline V gene are SQVTM and ANQGSEA. The CDR3 contains 12 residues. CDR3 loop: CSVRGGVTEAFF. CDR3 nucleotide sequence: TGCAGCGTGAGGGGAGGGGTCACTGAAGCTTTCTTT.

DNA of the CDR3: TGTGCCAGCAGCCCCCGCGAAAAACTGTTTTTT. It encodes CASSPREKLFF. V and J are TRBV7-2 and TRBJ1-4; D gene uncertain. The germline V gene has CDR1 SGHTA and CDR2 FQGNSA. The V end lost 5 bases, the J end lost 8 bases, and 6 bases lay between the germline ends. The CDR3 covers 11 residues.

V gene TRBV4-1 combines with J gene TRBJ2-7; TRBD1 agrees at 8 bases. The CDR3 is 15 amino acids. Trimming at V came to 0 bases and at J to 4 bases, leaving 5 bases not matched to a gene. Germline CDR1 reads MGHRA; CDR2 reads YSYEKL. The CDR3, as DNA: TGCGCCAGCAGCCAAGATGGACAGGGTACGTACGAGCAGTACTTC. Translating it yields CASSQDGQGTYEQYF.

This chain links TRBV30 with TRBJ1-2, with 10 bases that match TRBD1. Trimming took 0 bases from V and 5 from J; bases not matched to a gene: 6. Germline V lookup: CDR1 GTSNPN, CDR2 SVGIG (reference sequence). The CDR3 totals 15 residues. This CDR3 reads CAWSVAGQGTYGYTF. The CDR3 DNA sequence: TGTGCCTGGAGTGTAGCGGGACAGGGGACGTATGGCTACACCTTC.

This rearrangement joins TRBV10-3 to TRBJ2-7; 8 bases are a match to TRBD2. This CDR3 spans 14 amino acids. The V gene end was trimmed by 2 bases and the J gene end by 5 bases; junction bases not matched to a gene: 5. Germline lookup yields CDR1 ENHRY and CDR2 SYGVKD. In nucleotides, the CDR3 is TGTGCCATCAGTGAGCTACCGGGGGGGAACGAGCAGTACTTC. Translated: CAISELPGGNEQYF.

This clone was counted once. The rearrangement joins TRBV30 to TRBJ2-5; no firm D call. This CDR3 spans 12 amino acids. Trimming shortened V by 4 bases and J by 4 bases, and 10 bases separated the two germline ends. Germline V lookup: CDR1 GTSNPN, CDR2 SVGIG (reference sequence). CDR3 sequence (DNA): TGTGCCTGGAAGGGCTACGGAGAGACCCAGTACTTC. It yields the protein CAWKGYGETQYF.

V is TRBV5-8 and J is TRBJ2-5; D is perhaps TRBD1 or TRBD2 (7 bases each). Germline-derived CDR1 and CDR2 are SGHTS and YDEGEE. CDR3 length equals 16 residues. V lost 4 bases and J lost 3, with 19 bases in between. CDR3 region: CASSVPPTGREETQYF. The CDR3 coding sequence is TGTGCCAGCAGCGTCCCCCCGACAGGGAGGGAAGAGACCCAGTACTTC.

This chain joins TRBV5-4 and TRBJ2-7; 9 bases line up with TRBD1. The CDR3 is 14 amino acids. Germline V gene sequence: CDR1 SGHNT, CDR2 YYREEE (reference sequence). V was pared by 3 bases and J by 6 bases, with 7 bases of the junction left unmatched. In DNA, the CDR3 is TGTGCCAGCAGCTCCCGGGACAGGGACTCCGAGCAGTACTTC. Protein: CASSSRDRDSEQYF.

The chain recombines TRBV7-6 with TRBJ1-5; D is unclear. CDR1 SGHVS and CDR2 FNYEAQ come from the germline V gene. Trimming took off 2 bases at V and 3 bases at J, with 11 bases between the two ends. This CDR3 is built from 15 residues. CDR3 nucleotide sequence: TGTGCCAGCAGCTTAAATACGGGCCCCAATCAGCCCCAGCATTTT. Its protein is CASSLNTGPNQPQHF.

The chain links TRBV19 to TRBJ1-6; the match to TRBD1 covers 9 bases. The CDR3 has 17 residues. CDR1 LNHDA and CDR2 SQIVND come from the germline V gene (reference sequence). V shed 5 bases, J shed 3 bases, and the junction held 8 bases outside the gene matches. In DNA, the CDR3 is TGTGCCAGTAGTGCGGGGAGACAGGGGGGCTATAATTCACCCCTCCACTTT. This codes for CASSAGRQGGYNSPLHF.

The chain links TRBV4-3 to TRBJ1-2; possible D gene TRBD1, 5 bases. The V end was cut by 0 bases, the J end by 7 bases, with 18 bases between. The CDR3 is 16 amino acids. Germline-derived CDR1 and CDR2 are LGHNA and YSLEER. The CDR3 DNA sequence: TGCGCCAGCAGCCAAGAATGGACCGACAGTTTTGGTGGCTACACCTTC. Its translation is CASSQEWTDSFGGYTF.

This clone was seen a few times. This chain joins TRBV6-6 and TRBJ1-5, with D unclear. The CDR3 loop spans 13 amino acids. CDR1 MNHNY and CDR2 SVGAGI come from the germline V gene (reference sequence). V was clipped by 0 bases and J by 6 bases, with 6 bases between them. CDR3 amino acids: CASSYSMVQPQHF. The CDR3 DNA sequence: TGTGCCAGCAGTTACTCGATGGTTCAGCCCCAGCATTTT.

The chain has TRBV10-3 and TRBJ1-1; no clear D. The CDR3 consists of 15 residues. Trimming pared 0 bases from V and 0 bases from J, leaving 8 bases between. Per germline, CDR1 ENHRY and CDR2 SYGVKD. The CDR3 loop is CAISESKTMNTEAFF. The CDR3 DNA reads as TGTGCCATCAGTGAGTCGAAGACCATGAACACTGAAGCTTTCTTT.

This clone was observed a single time. V gene TRBV6-1 combines with J gene TRBJ1-2; D remains ambiguous. Deletions cut 8 bases from V and 6 bases from J, with 10 bases between. CDR3 length: 11 residues. Per germline, CDR1 MNHNS and CDR2 SASEGT. The CDR3 DNA sequence: TGTGCCAGCCGGACGGCACATGGCTACACCTTC. It specifies CASRTAHGYTF.

This clone was counted only a few times. The J gene is TRBJ1-1, the V gene TRBV7-2; D is undetermined. V gave up 3 bases and J gave up 4 bases, with 9 bases separating them. The germline gives CDR1 SGHTA, CDR2 FQGNSA. This CDR3 comprises 13 residues. The CDR3 coding sequence is TGTGCCAGCAGCTTCCCCGAGGGCACTGAAGCTTTCTTT. This sequence encodes CASSFPEGTEAFF.

The CDR3 region is CASRYTGTGASGYTF. The CDR3 DNA follows: TGTGCCAGCAGGTATACCGGGACAGGGGCGTCTGGCTACACCTTC. The V gene is TRBV11-2, the J gene TRBJ1-2; 10 bases map to TRBD1. The V and J ends lost 6 bases and 7 bases, in that order; junction bases with no gene match: 11. The CDR3 covers 15 residues. Germline loops: CDR1 SGHAT, CDR2 FQNNGV.

The rearrangement uses TRBV5-1 and TRBJ1-1; D perhaps matches TRBD1 (5 bases). Germline-derived CDR1 and CDR2 are SGHRS and YFSETQ. The CDR3 loop spans 13 amino acids. Trimming pared 1 base from V and 2 bases from J, leaving 6 bases between. CDR3 sequence: CASSLRGNTEAFF. The CDR3 DNA sequence: TGCGCCAGCAGCTTGAGGGGTAACACTGAAGCTTTCTTT.

This chain links TRBV5-4 with TRBJ2-7; D call uncertain. This CDR3 is 14 amino acids long. V lost 0 bases and J lost 0, with 7 bases in between. The germline gives CDR1 SGHNT, CDR2 YYREEE (reference sequence). As DNA, the CDR3 is TGTGCCAGCAGCTTGGAGTCAAGCTCCTACGAGCAGTACTTC. Protein sequence: CASSLESSSYEQYF.

The V and J genes are TRBV10-1 and TRBJ1-1, with D possibly matching TRBD1 (5 bases). V was trimmed by 4 bases and J by 1 base, leaving 7 bases between them. The CDR3 spans 13 residues. Germline V lookup: CDR1 WNHNN, CDR2 SYGVQD (reference sequence). The CDR3: CASSGQTNTEAFF. The CDR3 nucleotides are TGCGCCAGCAGTGGACAGACGAACACTGAAGCTTTCTTT.

This clone was seen more than once but under ten times. The chain uses TRBV19 and TRBJ2-1, with 7 bases lining up with TRBD1. The CDR3 loop spans 13 amino acids. CDR1 and CDR2 from the germline V gene are LNHDA and SQIVND (reference sequence). V shed 1 base and J 10 bases; nucleotides not matched to a gene: 4. The DNA of the CDR3 is TGTGCCAGTAGTATAGGAGGGGGCGGAGAGCAGTTCTTC. Its protein is CASSIGGGGEQFF.

The chain is built from TRBV7-9 and TRBJ1-1; TRBD1 is a possible D gene (6 bases). The CDR3 runs 14 residues. Trimming shortened V by 6 bases and J by 10 bases, and 21 bases separated the two germline ends. The V gene's germline CDR1 is SEHNR and CDR2 FQNEAQ (reference sequence). The CDR3 coding sequence is TGTGCCAGCAGACTGAGCGGGGGGGCGGGGATAGCTTTCTTT. As protein: CASRLSGGAGIAFF.

The chain combines TRBV9 with TRBJ2-5, with 12 nucleotides matching TRBD2. Germline CDR1 reads SGDLS; CDR2 reads YYNGEE. The CDR3 is 16 amino acids. The V and J ends lost 3 bases and 4 bases, in that order; junction bases with no gene match: 7. Here the CDR3 reads CASSETSGGWRETQYF. The CDR3, as DNA: TGTGCCAGCAGCGAGACTAGCGGGGGCTGGCGAGAGACCCAGTACTTC.

The chain carries TRBV2 and TRBJ1-5; the D is unclear. The germline V and J ends were trimmed by 3 bases and 3 bases, with 12 bases remaining between them. Germline lookup yields CDR1 SNHLY and CDR2 FYNNEI. There are 15 residues in the CDR3. The CDR3 DNA reads as TGTGCCAGCAGTGATCCCCGGGGAGCCAATCAGCCCCAGCATTTT. This encodes CASSDPRGANQPQHF.

V and J are TRBV19 and TRBJ1-4; D not resolved. V lost 5 bases, J lost 0 bases, and 10 bases lay in between. The CDR3 is made up of 15 amino acids. Germline loops: CDR1 LNHDA, CDR2 SQIVND (reference sequence). The CDR3 spells CASSSNSATNEKLFF. DNA of the CDR3: TGTGCCAGTAGTTCAAACAGTGCAACTAATGAAAAACTGTTTTTT.

This clone occurred a few times. DNA of the CDR3: TGTGCTAGTGGTTTGGAGGGCTATACTTCTTTCTTT. It translates to CASGLEGYTSFF. The chain links TRBV12-5 to TRBJ1-1; no definite D call. The V end was cut by 1 base, the J end by 12 bases, with 12 bases between. This CDR3 contains 12 residues. Germline CDR1 reads LGHNT; CDR2 reads FRNRAP.

This chain uses TRBV9 with TRBJ2-1, with 7 bases aligning to TRBD2. CDR3 length equals 15 residues. After removal of 4 bases from V and 5 bases from J, the junction contained 9 bases not matched to a gene. Germline V lookup: CDR1 SGDLS, CDR2 YYNGEE. Here the CDR3 reads CASSSPAGVNNEQFF. CDR3 nucleotide sequence: TGTGCCAGCAGCTCCCCCGCGGGGGTTAACAATGAGCAGTTCTTC.

This clone was recorded only once. The chain links TRBV5-1 to TRBJ1-1, with 10 bases fitting TRBD1. The CDR3 consists of 18 residues. J gave up 0 bases and V 4 bases, and 12 bases lay outside the gene matches. Germline V gene lookup returns CDR1 SGHRS and CDR2 YFSETQ. The CDR3 spells CASSKGQGFETLNTEAFF. In nucleotides, the CDR3 is TGCGCCAGCAGCAAGGGACAGGGGTTCGAAACTCTGAACACTGAAGCTTTCTTT. Full variable domain (missing parts from reference TRBV5-1 and TRBJ1-1): KAGVTQTPRYLIKTRGQQVTLSCSPISGHRSVSWYQQTPGQGLQFLFEYFSETQRNKGNFPGRFSGRQFSNSRSEMNVSTLELGDSALYLCASSKGQGFETLNTEAFFGQGTRLTVV.

The chain carries TRBV7-9 and TRBJ1-2, with D tentatively TRBD1 (6 bases). Germline V gene lookup returns CDR1 SEHNR and CDR2 FQNEAQ (reference sequence). This CDR3 has 15 residues. V shed 5 bases and J shed 7 bases, with 20 bases lying between them. CDR3 protein: CASSPGGLGALGYTF. The CDR3 DNA reads TGTGCCAGCAGCCCTGGTGGATTGGGGGCCCTTGGCTACACCTTC.